Below, 25 T cell receptor beta chains from the same sample are listed, as sequenced in a study of radiation and T cells in renal cell carcinoma. Profiled with immunoSEQ multiplex PCR; TCRdb holds only in-frame clones, not every one. The sample shows more than 9,500 clones, about 65% of them seen only once. Treatment in this sample: treatment-naive control, cytoreductive nephrectomy. This specimen consisted of tumor tissue, obtained from a patient whose treatment was nephrectomy without radiotherapy. The receptor source for this set is a woman older than 75 with renal cell carcinoma.

This clone was detected once. This rearrangement joins TRBV7-9 to TRBJ2-5; the match to TRBD2 covers 10 bases. Unmatched junction bases numbered 8, after V lost 5 bases and J lost 2 bases. CDR3 length equals 16 residues. CDR1 and CDR2 (germline): SEHNR, FQNEAQ (reference sequence). The CDR3 reads CASSKRLAGVQETQYF. The CDR3 DNA is TGTGCCAGCAGCAAACGACTAGCGGGCGTACAAGAGACCCAGTACTTC. The full variable domain, with the rest looked up from reference TRBV7-9 and TRBJ2-5, is DTGVSQNPRHKITKRGQNVTFRCDPISEHNRLYWYRQTLGQGPEFLTYFQNEAQLEKSRLLSDRFSAERPKGSFSTLEIQRTEQGDSAMYLCASSKRLAGVQETQYFGPGTRLLVL.

The chain links TRBV7-2 to TRBJ2-7; 11 bases match TRBD2. This CDR3 comprises 16 residues. V lost 5 bases to trimming and J lost 2 bases; unmatched junction nucleotides: 8. Germline CDR1 is SGHTA and CDR2 is FQGNSA. CDR3 coding DNA: TGTGCCAGCAGCCGAGTGGCACTAGCGGGGGCCTACGAGCAGTACGTC. This encodes CASSRVALAGAYEQYV.

The J gene is TRBJ1-2, the V gene TRBV7-9; TRBD1 might be the D (5 bases). From germline, CDR1 is SEHNR and CDR2 FQNEAQ (reference sequence). V was cut by 2 bases and J by 8 bases, with 18 bases left in between. This CDR3 comprises 15 residues. CDR3 protein: CASSLYLQEGNGYTF. For the CDR3, the DNA is TGTGCCAGCAGCTTATATCTACAGGAAGGGAACGGCTACACCTTC.

This clone has just a few counts. The chain joins TRBV7-2 to TRBJ2-5, with D hard to call. CDR1 and CDR2 from the germline V gene are SGHTA and FQGNSA. V was cut by 3 bases and J by 10 bases, with 12 bases left in between. There are 12 residues in the CDR3. The CDR3 DNA reads as TGTGCCAGCAGCTTCCCTCGAGGTGACCAGTACTTC. It encodes CASSFPRGDQYF.

The rearrangement links TRBV5-5 to TRBJ2-6, with 8 bases aligning to TRBD1. CDR1 is SGHKS, CDR2 YYEKEE, per germline (reference sequence). J lost 2 bases, V lost 6 bases, and 10 bases had no gene match. This CDR3 has 17 amino acids. CDR3 nucleotides: TGTGCCAGCACTCAGGGGACAGGCGGGGCTGGGGCCAACGTCCTGACTTTC. Its translation is CASTQGTGGAGANVLTF.

This chain uses TRBV5-4 with TRBJ1-2; 7 bases fit TRBD1. V shed 4 bases, J shed 1 base, and the junction held 7 bases outside the gene matches. The CDR3 contains 15 residues. Per the germline V gene, CDR1 is SGHNT and CDR2 is YYREEE (reference sequence). The CDR3 protein is CASSVGQIFNYGYTF. CDR3 sequence (DNA): TGTGCCAGCAGCGTGGGACAGATTTTTAACTATGGCTACACCTTC.

The rearrangement links TRBV5-4 to TRBJ2-2, with TRBD1 as a possible D gene (5 bases). Germline CDR1 SGHNT, CDR2 YYREEE (reference sequence). The length of the CDR3 is 15 residues. V lost 4 bases to trimming and J lost 2 bases, with 12 bases between them. In nucleotides, the CDR3 is TGTGCCAGCAGCCTTCGGACAACTAACACCGGGGAGCTGTTTTTT. Translating gives CASSLRTTNTGELFF.

The chain links TRBV5-1 to TRBJ1-2, with 10 bases fitting TRBD1. The germline V gene encodes CDR1 SGHRS and CDR2 YFSETQ. Losses at the gene ends were 4 bases for V and 8 bases for J; bases not matched to a gene: 8. The CDR3 is 14 residues long. The CDR3 protein is CASSSGTGVEGYTF. CDR3 coding DNA: TGCGCCAGCAGCAGCGGGACAGGGGTTGAGGGCTACACCTTC.

This clone ranks as medium-sized. The chain couples TRBV9 to TRBJ1-1; D gene uncertain. The V end lost 0 bases, the J end lost 1 base, and 4 bases lay between the germline ends. This CDR3 region has 13 residues. The germline V gene encodes CDR1 SGDLS and CDR2 YYNGEE. CDR3 sequence: CASSVAANTEAFF. The CDR3 DNA follows: TGTGCCAGCAGCGTAGCGGCGAACACTGAAGCTTTCTTT.

This clone was seen a few times. V usage is TRBV2 and J usage is TRBJ1-4, with D perhaps matching TRBD1 (5 bases). V was cut by 6 bases and J by 2 bases, with 10 bases left in between. CDR1 and CDR2 from the germline V gene are SNHLY and FYNNEI. CDR3 size: 14 residues. This chain's CDR3 is CASSAGYTNEKLFF. The CDR3 DNA reads TGTGCCAGCAGCGCAGGGTATACTAATGAAAAACTGTTTTTT. Full variable domain (missing parts from reference TRBV2 and TRBJ1-4): EPEVTQTPSHQVTQMGQEVILRCVPISNHLYFYWYRQILGQKVEFLVSFYNNEISEKSEIFDDQFSVERPDGSNFTLKIRSTKLEDSAMYFCASSAGYTNEKLFFGSGTQLSVL.

This chain uses TRBV19 with TRBJ2-3, with no clear D. The germline V and J ends were trimmed by 5 bases and 4 bases, with 13 bases remaining between them. Germline V gives CDR1 LNHDA, CDR2 SQIVND (reference sequence). The CDR3 consists of 14 residues. CDR3 amino acids: CASSLRAGPDTQYF. In DNA form, the CDR3 reads TGTGCCAGTAGTTTAAGGGCTGGCCCAGATACGCAGTATTTT.

The chain combines TRBV18 with TRBJ1-1, with 7 bases fitting TRBD1. Per germline, CDR1 KGHSH and CDR2 LQKENI. The CDR3 is 16 amino acids. V was clipped by 4 bases and J by 0 bases; unmatched bases: 8. As DNA, the CDR3 is TGTGCCAGCTCACTGGTCCCAGGGGGAGTGAACACTGAAGCTTTCTTT. Amino acids: CASSLVPGGVNTEAFF. Together with reference TRBV18 and TRBJ1-1, the CDR3 gives the full variable domain: NAGVMQNPRHLVRRRGQEARLRCSPMKGHSHVYWYRQLPEEGLKFMVYLQKENIIDESGMPKERFSAEFPKEGPSILRIQQVVRGDSAAYFCASSLVPGGVNTEAFFGQGTRLTVV.

This sequence joins TRBV7-2 and TRBJ2-5; the match to TRBD2 covers 10 bases. CDR1 and CDR2 from the germline V gene are SGHTA and FQGNSA. The CDR3 totals 17 residues. The V segment lost 4 bases and the J segment 5 bases; nucleotides outside the gene matches: 13. Written as DNA, the CDR3 is TGTGCCAGCAGCTCAGCGGGAGCTAGCGGGGGTTGGGAGACCCAGTACTTC. This codes for CASSSAGASGGWETQYF.

The chain has TRBV6-5 and TRBJ2-3; D is perhaps TRBD2 (6 bases). Germline V gives CDR1 MNHEY, CDR2 SVGAGI. The CDR3 is 11 amino acids. The V end lost 4 bases, the J end lost 14 bases, and 13 bases lay between the germline ends. The chain's CDR3 is CASSSTSATYF. Here the CDR3 DNA reads TGTGCCAGCAGTTCGACTAGTGCAACGTATTTT.

The J gene is TRBJ1-4, the V gene TRBV12-5; D is ambiguous. The CDR3 loop spans 16 amino acids. Germline V CDR1 and CDR2: LGHNT, FRNRAP. V was trimmed by 3 bases and J by 4 bases, leaving 15 bases between them. As DNA, the CDR3 is TGTGCTAGTGGTTTCCCCTTGTGGCCGCTTAATGAAAAACTGTTTTTT. It codes for CASGFPLWPLNEKLFF.

The chain combines TRBV2 with TRBJ1-1; D perhaps matches TRBD1 (6 bases). The CDR3 runs to 15 residues. Germline assignment: CDR1 SNHLY and CDR2 FYNNEI. V was cut by 2 bases and J by 1 base, with 11 bases left in between. The CDR3 region has the DNA TGTGCCAGCAGTGAAAGGGGCAGGGGGAACACTGAAGCTTTCTTT. This encodes CASSERGRGNTEAFF.

This chain joins TRBV7-8 and TRBJ2-7, with a weak D call TRBD1 (6 bases). The CDR3 sequence is 16 residues long. Trimming took off 5 bases at V and 4 bases at J, with 21 bases between the two ends. CDR1 and CDR2 from the germline V gene are SGHVS and FQNEAQ. In nucleotides, the CDR3 is TGTGCCAGCAGCCCTTCACCGGGACACGGTCCATACGAGCAGTACTTC. Protein sequence: CASSPSPGHGPYEQYF.

In its sample, this clone was seen a few times. The CDR3 region is CASSLGGTDTQYF. In DNA, the CDR3 is TGCGCCAGCAGCTTGGGGGGGACAGATACGCAGTATTTT. The chain recombines TRBV5-1 with TRBJ2-3; D could derive from TRBD1 or TRBD2 (5 bases each). V was trimmed by 0 bases and J by 3 bases, leaving 5 bases between them. There are 13 residues in the CDR3. Germline V gene lookup returns CDR1 SGHRS and CDR2 YFSETQ.

This clone was counted a few times. The V and J genes are TRBV18 and TRBJ1-1; the match to TRBD1 covers 9 bases. The trim removed 6 bases at V and 1 base at J, leaving 9 bases unmatched. The CDR3 sequence is 16 residues long. CDR1 and CDR2 (germline): KGHSH, LQKENI. The CDR3 region is CASSSGTGSGNTEAFF. CDR3 in DNA: TGTGCCAGCTCGTCCGGGACAGGGAGTGGGAACACTGAAGCTTTCTTT.

This clone came up once. The rearrangement uses TRBV10-2 and TRBJ2-6; possibly TRBD1 for D (6 bases). This CDR3 is built from 16 residues. V was shortened by 5 bases and J by 2 bases, with 13 bases between the two germline ends. Per germline, CDR1 WSHSY and CDR2 SAAADI. CDR3 sequence (DNA): TGCGCCAGCAGTCATGGGGGCCCCCCTGGGGCCAACGTCCTGACTTTC. The encoded protein is CASSHGGPPGANVLTF.

This chain connects TRBV7-9 to TRBJ1-4, with a weak D call TRBD1 (6 bases). Germline-derived CDR1 and CDR2 are SEHNR and FQNEAQ (reference sequence). V was cut by 3 bases and J by 7 bases, with 15 bases left in between. The CDR3 is made up of 15 amino acids. This CDR3 is CASSFGMGAGEKLFF. The CDR3 nucleotides read TGTGCCAGCAGCTTTGGTATGGGGGCTGGTGAAAAACTGTTTTTT.

This chain connects TRBV19 to TRBJ2-4; D possibly corresponds to TRBD1 (5 bases). The CDR3 runs to 15 residues. V lost 5 bases and J 7 bases, leaving 18 bases between the germline ends. Germline CDR1 and CDR2: LNHDA and SQIVND (reference sequence). The CDR3 reads CASSPLGQGQNIQYF. DNA for the CDR3: TGTGCCAGTAGTCCTCTGGGGCAGGGTCAGAACATTCAGTACTTC.

The V gene is TRBV9, the J gene TRBJ2-2; no firm D call. Germline V gives CDR1 SGDLS, CDR2 YYNGEE. The CDR3 sequence is 17 residues long. Between the trimmed V and J ends, which lost 0 bases and 3 bases, there was a span of 15 bases. The CDR3 DNA follows: TGTGCCAGCAGCGTAGCTACCGGTGTTGACTACACCGGGGAGCTGTTTTTT. Protein product: CASSVATGVDYTGELFF. Full variable domain (missing parts from reference TRBV9 and TRBJ2-2): DSGVTQTPKHLITATGQRVTLRCSPRSGDLSVYWYQQSLDQGLQFLIQYYNGEERAKGNILERFSAQQFPDLHSELNLSSLELGDSALYFCASSVATGVDYTGELFFGEGSRLTVL.

This rearrangement joins TRBV7-2 to TRBJ2-7, with D unclear. Germline V gene sequence: CDR1 SGHTA, CDR2 FQGNSA. V was pared by 5 bases and J by 2 bases, with 10 bases between. The CDR3 loop spans 13 amino acids. The CDR3 bases are TGTGCCAGCAGCCCGGCAAGAACCTACGAGCAGTACGTC. This encodes CASSPARTYEQYV.

V is TRBV15 and J is TRBJ1-1; TRBD1 matches at 7 bases. Unmatched junction bases numbered 5, after V lost 1 base and J lost 6 bases. The CDR3 length is 14 residues. The V gene's germline CDR1 is LNHNV and CDR2 YYDKDF (reference sequence). CDR3 amino acids: CATSRGGRGAEAFF. In DNA, the CDR3 is TGTGCCACCAGCAGAGGGGGCAGGGGGGCTGAAGCTTTCTTT.